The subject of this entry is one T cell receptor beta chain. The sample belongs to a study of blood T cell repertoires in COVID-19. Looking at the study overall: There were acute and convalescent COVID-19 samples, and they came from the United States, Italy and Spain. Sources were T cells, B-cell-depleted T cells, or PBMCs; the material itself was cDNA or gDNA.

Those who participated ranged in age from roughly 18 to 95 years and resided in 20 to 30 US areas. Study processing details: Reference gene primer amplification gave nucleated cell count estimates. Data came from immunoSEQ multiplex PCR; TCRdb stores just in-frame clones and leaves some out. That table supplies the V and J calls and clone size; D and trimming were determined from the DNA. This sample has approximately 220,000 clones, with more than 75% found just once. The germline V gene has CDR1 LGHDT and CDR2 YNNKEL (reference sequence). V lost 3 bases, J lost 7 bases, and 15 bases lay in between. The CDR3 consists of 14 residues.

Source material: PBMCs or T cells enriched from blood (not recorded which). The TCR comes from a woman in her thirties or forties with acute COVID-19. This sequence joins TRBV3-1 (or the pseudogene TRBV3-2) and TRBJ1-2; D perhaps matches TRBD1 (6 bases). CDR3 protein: CASSHGGGLGGYTF. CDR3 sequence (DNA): TGTGCCAGCAGCCACGGCGGGGGGCTAGGTGGCTACACCTTC.